The clone carrying this T cell receptor beta chain appeared a few times. The antigen is unknown. Via MiXCR, TCRdb re-called the reads, giving one row per CDR3 protein. Of some 800,000 distinct CDR3 sequences in the sample, 25% to 35% are singletons; the top ten hold approximately 14%. This sample was included in a study of T cell repertoires in cytomegalovirus infection. The overall study: Public TCR beta signatures indicated both CMV infection and matching HLA type. Study-level findings and limits: The response measured ex vivo was dominated by TCR beta clonotypes (HLA-C-restricted and CMV-specific).

Germline CDR1 is SGHNT and CDR2 is YYREEE (reference sequence). The ends were cut back, 3 bases at V and 7 bases at J, with 16 bases in the middle. The CDR3 sequence is 14 residues long. This sequence joins TRBV5-4 and TRBJ1-2, with D possibly matching TRBD1 (6 bases). This TCR was sampled from a human donor in good health (CMV status not recorded). Some clones in this sample may be carry-over from other donors' samples. Sequenced material: cultured CD8+ T cells from PBMCs, taken from culture after CMV antigen stimulation. The CDR3 region is CASSSVGGGAGYTF. The CDR3 region has the DNA TGTGCCAGCAGCTCGGTGGGGGGGGGCGCTGGCTACACCTTC.